This TCR beta chain was sequenced during a study of T cells in Graves' hyperthyroidism and ophthalmopathy. In germline, CDR1 is LNHDA, CDR2 SQIVND (reference sequence). Trimming cost V 3 bases and J 5 bases, with 16 bases left between them. This CDR3 is 15 amino acids long. No progression to ophthalmopathy during 18 months of follow-up defined stable disease. Exclusion criteria comprised uncontrolled infection, other autoimmune disease, pregnancy or lactation. Diagnoses were established using clinical symptoms, serum thyroxine and TRAb, thyroid ultrasound and orbital computed tomography. The PBMCs had their origin in about 9.7 ml of fresh peripheral blood. Amplified TCR beta CDR3 regions derived from RNA transcripts. Primed by the HTBI set, a first-round RT-PCR was run on the TCR CDR3. From the multiplex PCR reads, TCRdb called clonotypes with MiXCR, one entry per CDR3 protein. The sample yields about 320,000 distinct CDR3 sequences, roughly 15% seen once.

Material for sequencing was blood. This sequence joins TRBV19 and TRBJ1-2; TRBD1 might be the D (5 bases). The clonotype comes from a man aged 25-40 years with Graves' hyperthyroidism. The CDR3 here is CASSIPGGETYGYTF. CDR3 DNA: TGTGCCAGTAGTATCCCCGGGGGGGAAACTTATGGCTACACCTTC.